This TCR beta chain was retrieved from a study of CD8 T cells in ankylosing spondylitis. Libraries of TCR beta came from quantitative 5'-RACE with molecular barcodes. MiXCR was run by TCRdb on the 5' RACE reads, yielding one entry per CDR3 protein. The table includes roughly 300,000 distinct CDR3 sequences, around 8% detected once. The V and J ends lost 2 bases and 3 bases respectively, with 14 bases between them. CDR3 length equals 16 residues. Germline values: CDR1 MDHEN, CDR2 SYDVKM. This clonotype was detected many times. What it binds is not known. Study-wide results and limits: In reactive arthritis synovial fluid and blood, some motif variants had been reported before. Roughly eight highly homologous variants made up a TCR beta motif that seemed to typify ankylosing spondylitis blood. Disease-linked clones, CD8+, were relatively rare in peripheral blood. Clones linked to disease were reported to show significant enrichment in matched ankylosing spondylitis synovial fluid.

Specimen: blood, either unsorted or a sorted T cell fraction (not recorded which). The rearrangement uses TRBV28 and TRBJ2-1, with a tentative D call TRBD2 (6 bases). This TCR came from a male donor with ankylosing spondylitis. CDR3 sequence (DNA): TGTGCCAGCAGTTTACAGCAGGGACTCATCTACAATGAGCAGTTCTTC. Translating it yields CASSLQQGLIYNEQFF.